This T cell receptor beta chain was profiled in a study of graft-versus-host responses after intestinal transplantation. Study details: Isolated intestinal, liver-intestinal, or multivisceral transplants were what recipients had. Anti-thymocyte globulin induction, then tacrolimus and steroids for about 3 years, went to all recipients.

Findings and limits, study-wide: Patients with graft-donor T cell macrochimerism had high graft-versus-host to host-versus-graft clonal ratios in allografts. Peak circulating GvH clone levels were associated with early post-transplant HvG declines.

Clones were read by immunoSEQ multiplex PCR, and TCRdb kept only the in-frame ones, dropping some. The table records over 1,500 clones, around nine tenths of them present only once. Concerning this clone: Antigen unknown.

Tissue processing of the graft released intraepithelial and lamina propria lymphocytes from it. Germline assignment: CDR1 SGHVT and CDR2 SQSDAQ. The CDR3 extends over 13 amino acids. V lost 2 bases and J lost 10; bases outside the gene matches: 5. The source is a human patient who received an intestinal transplant, so some T cells may come from the graft donor. V and J are TRBV7-4 and TRBJ1-1, with TRBD1 matching 9 bases. Sequenced material: ileum tissue, taken approximately 350 days after intestinal transplantation. The CDR3 DNA sequence: TGTGCCAGCAGCTTATCGTCGGACAGGGGAGCTTTCTTT. Residues: CASSLSSDRGAFF.